In its sample, the clone carrying this T cell receptor (beta chain) was seen many times. Its matching antigen is unknown. The data belong to a study of CD8+CD57+ T cells in acquired aplastic anemia. Whole-study results and caveats: Patients versus controls showed no significant CD8+ Simpson's diversity difference.

Genomic DNA, the template, was used for profiling of the TCR beta VDJ and CDR3. One entry per CDR3 protein results from TCRdb running MiXCR on the reads. The sample records 150,000 to 200,000 distinct CDR3 sequences, roughly 50% being singletons. For sequencing, patients were chosen who had shown expansion of CD8+CD57+ cells by flow cytometry. This CDR3 spans 13 amino acids. Germline assignment: CDR1 SQVTM and CDR2 ANQGSEA. Trimming removed 6 bases from V and 9 bases from J, with 18 bases in between. This chain connects TRBV29-1 to TRBJ2-1, with D perhaps matching TRBD1 (5 bases). The sequenced sample was sorted CD4+, CD8+, or CD8+CD57+ T cells (not recorded which) from PBMCs. The clonotype originates from a human donor with aplastic anemia. The CDR3 sequence is CSVLIGVWSEQFF. The CDR3 DNA reads TGCAGCGTCCTAATAGGGGTGTGGAGTGAGCAGTTCTTC.